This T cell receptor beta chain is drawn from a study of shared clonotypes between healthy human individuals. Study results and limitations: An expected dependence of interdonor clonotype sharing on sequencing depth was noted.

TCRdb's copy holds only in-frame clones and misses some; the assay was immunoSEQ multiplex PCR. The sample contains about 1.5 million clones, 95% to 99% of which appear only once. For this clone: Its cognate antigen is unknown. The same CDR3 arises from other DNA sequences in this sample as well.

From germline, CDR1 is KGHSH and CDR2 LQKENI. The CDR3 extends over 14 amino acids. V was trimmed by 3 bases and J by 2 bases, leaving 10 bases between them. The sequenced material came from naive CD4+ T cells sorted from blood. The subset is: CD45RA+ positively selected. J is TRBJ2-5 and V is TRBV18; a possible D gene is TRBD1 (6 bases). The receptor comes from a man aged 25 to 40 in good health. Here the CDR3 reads CASSPVGAQETQYF. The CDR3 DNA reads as TGTGCCAGCTCACCGGTGGGGGCTCAAGAGACCCAGTACTTC.